Below are 17 T cell receptor beta chains sequenced from a single sample in a study of PD-1 blockade in classical Hodgkin lymphoma. Produced via immunoSEQ multiplex PCR; TCRdb's table is partial and in-frame only. The profile covers tens of thousands of clones, with 80% appearing a single time and about a sixth taken by the ten largest. Every patient had relapsed following autologous stem cell transplantation, and cohorts differed in brentuximab vedotin exposure. This sample comprised peripheral blood mononuclear cells (PBMCs), obtained before the second cycle of nivolumab. These receptors were taken from a human donor with classical Hodgkin lymphoma.

The chain combines TRBV5-1 with TRBJ1-1; TRBD1 matches 8 bases. The J segment lost 7 bases and the V segment lost 2 bases, leaving 4 bases of the junction unmatched. From germline, CDR1 is SGHRS and CDR2 YFSETQ. The CDR3 has 13 amino acids. This CDR3 is CASSLHRGGEAFF. For the CDR3, the DNA is TGCGCCAGCAGCTTACACAGGGGGGGTGAAGCTTTCTTT.

The chain joins TRBV7-6 to TRBJ1-2, with 9 bases identical to TRBD1. From germline, CDR1 is SGHVS and CDR2 FNYEAQ. The CDR3 runs to 13 residues. The V and J ends lost 4 bases and 4 bases, in that order; junction bases with no gene match: 1. The DNA for the CDR3 is TGTGCCAGCAGCTCGGACAGGGGCTATGGCTACACCTTC. Its translation is CASSSDRGYGYTF.

This rearrangement joins TRBV27 to TRBJ2-7; D might be TRBD2 (5 bases). The length of the CDR3 is 13 residues. V was pared by 4 bases and J by 5 bases, with 12 bases between. Germline V gives CDR1 MNHEY, CDR2 SMNVEV (reference sequence). In DNA, the CDR3 is TGTGCCAGCAGTTACCGGGGATGGGACGAGCAGTACTTC. It specifies CASSYRGWDEQYF.

This CDR3 is CAISPGLGTYSNQPQHF. CDR3 nucleotides: TGTGCCATCAGTCCGGGGTTGGGCACGTATAGCAATCAGCCCCAGCATTTT. The rearrangement joins TRBV10-3 to TRBJ1-5; D gene uncertain. The CDR3 runs to 17 residues. V gave up 5 bases and J gave up 0 bases, with 17 bases separating them. Germline CDR1 and CDR2: ENHRY and SYGVKD.

The chain combines TRBV2 with TRBJ1-5; TRBD1 might be the D (5 bases). The ends were cut back, 3 bases at V and 0 bases at J, with 9 bases in the middle. The CDR3 runs to 15 residues. The germline V gene encodes CDR1 SNHLY and CDR2 FYNNEI. The DNA for the CDR3 is TGTGCCAGCAGTGATGGGGGATATAGCAATCAGCCCCAGCATTTT. Translated, it gives CASSDGGYSNQPQHF.

This chain joins TRBV4-2 and TRBJ1-1; no clear D gene. The V and J ends lost 0 bases and 1 base respectively, with 9 bases between them. This CDR3 has 15 amino acids. Germline loops: CDR1 LGHNA, CDR2 YNFKEQ. CDR3 bases: TGTGCCAGCAGCCAAGATTCAGCCCCGAACACTGAAGCTTTCTTT. Protein sequence: CASSQDSAPNTEAFF.

The chain uses TRBV7-8 and TRBJ2-2, with TRBD1 matching over 8 bases. V lost 5 bases, J lost 5 bases, and 4 bases stayed unmatched. The CDR3 is 14 amino acids. The germline CDR1 and CDR2 sequences are SGHVS and FQNEAQ. The CDR3 here is CASSPRGLTGELFF. CDR3 DNA sequence: TGTGCCAGCAGCCCCAGGGGGCTGACCGGGGAGCTGTTTTTT.

This clone showed up just a few times. This sequence joins TRBV23-1 and TRBJ2-1; D may match TRBD1 or TRBD2 (5 bases each). TRBV23-1 is known as an ORF, though its function is uncertain. V shed 4 bases and J shed 1 base, with 26 bases lying between them. There are 20 residues in the CDR3. The CDR3 loop reads CASSPGDPLSRDLSYNEQFF. The CDR3 DNA follows: TGCGCCAGCAGTCCCGGTGACCCGTTGTCGAGGGACCTTTCCTACAATGAGCAGTTCTTC.

The chain is built from TRBV18 and TRBJ2-5; maybe TRBD1 (6 bases). V shed 1 base and J shed 5 bases, with 14 bases lying between them. This CDR3 spans 15 amino acids. Germline V gene lookup returns CDR1 KGHSH and CDR2 LQKENI. CDR3 nucleotide sequence: TGTGCCAGCTCACCACAAGTTCAGGGGCGGGAGACCCAGTACTTC. This translates into CASSPQVQGRETQYF.

This clone is a singleton in its sample. This chain links TRBV5-4 with TRBJ2-7, with D perhaps given as TRBD1 or TRBD2 (6 bases each). V lost 0 bases and J 5 bases, leaving 9 bases between the germline ends. CDR1 and CDR2 (germline): SGHNT, YYREEE (reference sequence). The CDR3 sequence is 13 residues long. CDR3 sequence: CASSLEGGHEQYV. The CDR3 DNA reads TGTGCCAGCAGCTTGGAGGGGGGACACGAGCAGTACGTC.

In this sample, this clone turned up a few times. The chain recombines TRBV6-5 with TRBJ1-6, with a weak D call TRBD1 (6 bases). Germline CDR1 and CDR2: MNHEY and SVGAGI. Trimming shortened V by 5 bases and J by 7 bases, and 15 bases separated the two germline ends. This CDR3 region has 15 residues. CDR3 region: CASSARTAMNSPLHF. CDR3 DNA: TGTGCCAGCAGTGCACGGACAGCGATGAATTCACCCCTCCACTTT.

This clone was picked up a small number of times. V gene TRBV6-1 combines with J gene TRBJ1-5, with D tentatively TRBD1 (6 bases). CDR1 MNHNS and CDR2 SASEGT come from the germline V gene. Trimming pared 7 bases from V and 3 bases from J, leaving 13 bases between. There are 14 residues in the CDR3. The CDR3 region has the DNA TGTGCCAGCACCCAAGCAGGGGTCAATCAGCCCCAGCATTTT. Its translation is CASTQAGVNQPQHF.

This clone is labeled as medium-sized. Here the CDR3 DNA reads TGCGCCAGCAGCACACAGGGGGGAGATGGCTACACCTTC. It translates to CASSTQGGDGYTF. This chain uses TRBV4-3 with TRBJ1-2; 8 bases map to TRBD1. This CDR3 is built from 13 residues. V dropped 5 bases and J dropped 6; count of bases not matched to a gene: 5. The germline gives CDR1 LGHNA, CDR2 YSLEER.

The chain has TRBV6-5 and TRBJ2-2, with D perhaps TRBD1 (5 bases). Deletions cut 2 bases from V and 4 bases from J, with 8 bases between. There are 14 residues in the CDR3. The germline CDR1 and CDR2 sequences are MNHEY and SVGAGI. As DNA, the CDR3 is TGTGCCAGCAGTTACGACAGCTTCACCGGGGAGCTGTTTTTT. Protein sequence: CASSYDSFTGELFF.

The chain combines TRBV5-1 with TRBJ2-3; D perhaps matches TRBD2 (7 bases). Per germline, CDR1 SGHRS and CDR2 YFSETQ. The CDR3 runs 19 residues. The V end was cut by 0 bases, the J end by 2 bases, with 22 bases between. CDR3 region: CASSLEGRGRGPITDTQYF. The CDR3 region has the DNA TGCGCCAGCAGCTTGGAAGGGCGTGGGCGGGGGCCGATCACAGATACGCAGTATTTT.

This chain links TRBV28 with TRBJ2-3, with D perhaps matching TRBD2 (5 bases). CDR1 is MDHEN and CDR2 is SYDVKM in the germline V gene. Trimming stripped 10 bases from V and 2 bases from J, with 10 bases between. The CDR3 spans 12 residues. As DNA, the CDR3 is TGTGCCATCCTACGGGACACAGATACGCAGTATTTT. This translates into CAILRDTDTQYF. Drawing the rest from reference TRBV28 and TRBJ2-3, the complete variable domain is DVKVTQSSRYLVKRTGEKVFLECVQDMDHENMFWYRQDPGLGLRLIYFSYDVKMKEKGDIPEGYSVSREKKERFSLILESASTNQTSMYLCAILRDTDTQYFGPGTRLTVL.

The gene calls are TRBV6-9 and TRBJ1-4; D unresolved. Per germline, CDR1 MNHGY and CDR2 SVAAGI. This CDR3 comprises 12 residues. V was cut by 6 bases and J by 10 bases, with 12 bases left in between. The CDR3 coding sequence is TGTGCCAGCAGCTCGGACGGTCGAAAACTGTTTTTT. It specifies CASSSDGRKLFF.